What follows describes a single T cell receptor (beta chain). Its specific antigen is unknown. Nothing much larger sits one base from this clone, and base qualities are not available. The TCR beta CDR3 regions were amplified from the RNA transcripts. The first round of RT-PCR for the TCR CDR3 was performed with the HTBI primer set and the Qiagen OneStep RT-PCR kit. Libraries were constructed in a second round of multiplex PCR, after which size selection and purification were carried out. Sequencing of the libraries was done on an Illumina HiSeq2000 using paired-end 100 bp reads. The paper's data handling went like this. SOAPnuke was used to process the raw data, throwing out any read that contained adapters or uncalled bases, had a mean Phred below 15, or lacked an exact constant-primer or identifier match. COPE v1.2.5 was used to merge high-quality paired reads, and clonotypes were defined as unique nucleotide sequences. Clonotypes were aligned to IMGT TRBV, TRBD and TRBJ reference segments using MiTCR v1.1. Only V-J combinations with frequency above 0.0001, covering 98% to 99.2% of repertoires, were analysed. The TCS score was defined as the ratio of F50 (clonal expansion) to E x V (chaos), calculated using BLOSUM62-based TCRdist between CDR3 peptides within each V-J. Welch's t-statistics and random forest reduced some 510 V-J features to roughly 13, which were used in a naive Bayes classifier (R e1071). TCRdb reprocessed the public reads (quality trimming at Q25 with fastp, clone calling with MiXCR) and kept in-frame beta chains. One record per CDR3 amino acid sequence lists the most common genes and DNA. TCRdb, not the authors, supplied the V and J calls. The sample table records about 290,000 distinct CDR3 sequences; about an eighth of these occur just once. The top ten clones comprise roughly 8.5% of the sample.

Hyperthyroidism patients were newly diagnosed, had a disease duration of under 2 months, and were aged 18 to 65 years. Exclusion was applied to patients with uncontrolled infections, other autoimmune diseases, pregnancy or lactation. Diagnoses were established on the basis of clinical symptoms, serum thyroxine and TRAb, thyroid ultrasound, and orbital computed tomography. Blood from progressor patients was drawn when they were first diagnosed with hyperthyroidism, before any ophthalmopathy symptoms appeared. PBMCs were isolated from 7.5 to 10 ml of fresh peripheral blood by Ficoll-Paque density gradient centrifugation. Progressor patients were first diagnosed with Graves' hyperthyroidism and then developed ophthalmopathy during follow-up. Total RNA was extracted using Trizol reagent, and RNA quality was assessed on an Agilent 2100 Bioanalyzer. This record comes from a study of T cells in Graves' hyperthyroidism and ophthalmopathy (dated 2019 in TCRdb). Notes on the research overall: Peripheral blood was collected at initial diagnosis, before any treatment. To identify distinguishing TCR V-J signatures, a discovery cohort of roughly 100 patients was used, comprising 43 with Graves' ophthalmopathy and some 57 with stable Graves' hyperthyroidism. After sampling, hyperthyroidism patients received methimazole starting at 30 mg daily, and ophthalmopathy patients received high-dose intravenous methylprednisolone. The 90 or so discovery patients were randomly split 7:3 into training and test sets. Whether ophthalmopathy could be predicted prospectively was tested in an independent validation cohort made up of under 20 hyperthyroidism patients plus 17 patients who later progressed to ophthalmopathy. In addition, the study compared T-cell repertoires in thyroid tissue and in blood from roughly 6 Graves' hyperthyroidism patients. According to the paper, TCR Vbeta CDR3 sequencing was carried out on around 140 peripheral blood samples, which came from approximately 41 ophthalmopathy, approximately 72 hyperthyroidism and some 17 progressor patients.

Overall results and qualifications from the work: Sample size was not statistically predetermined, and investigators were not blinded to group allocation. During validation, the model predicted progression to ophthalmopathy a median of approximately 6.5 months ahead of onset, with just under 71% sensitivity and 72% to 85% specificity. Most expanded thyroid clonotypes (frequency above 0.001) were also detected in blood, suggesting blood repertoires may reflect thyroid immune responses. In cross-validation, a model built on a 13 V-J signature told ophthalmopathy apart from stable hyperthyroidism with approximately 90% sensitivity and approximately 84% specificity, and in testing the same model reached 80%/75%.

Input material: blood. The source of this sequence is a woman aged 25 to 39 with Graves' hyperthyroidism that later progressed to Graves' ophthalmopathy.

At the DNA level, the sequence is TGTGCCAGCAGTTCACCCCCTTCACTCACAGATACGCAGTATTTT. It encodes CASSSPPSLTDTQYF. This receptor chain uses TRBV7-8 and TRBJ2-3; the D gene lacks a confident call. The germline V gene supplies CDR1 SGHVS and CDR2 FQNEAQ. The CDR3 runs 15 amino acids, cysteine and phenylalanine included. Only CDR3 DNA is held: 45 bases, read in frame from base 1. Relative to germline, V is 6 bases shorter and J is 2 bases shorter, with 15 bases between their ends.